A selection of T cell receptor beta chains follows, all from one sample in a study of T cells in Graves' hyperthyroidism and ophthalmopathy. TCRdb re-derived calls from the multiplex PCR reads in MiXCR, one entry per CDR3 protein. The sample has 340,000 or so distinct CDR3 sequences; roughly 20% are singletons. Specimen: blood. Every receptor here comes from a woman between 50 and 59 years old with Graves' hyperthyroidism. CDR3s leave out the opening cysteine and the closing phenylalanine or tryptophan. A D gene is named only where the DNA matches it firmly.

CDR3: AWRSRTSGGDTQY
D: TRBD2
V: TRBV30
J: TRBJ2-3

CDR3: ASSFAAGTANRGTQPQH
D: TRBD1
V: TRBV27
J: TRBJ1-5

CDR3: ASDPQDQPQH
D: -
V: TRBV28
J: TRBJ1-5

CDR3: ASSEGSGELF
D: -
V: TRBV7-9
J: TRBJ2-2

CDR3: ASSATLTGKNQPQH
D: -
V: TRBV6-2/TRBV6-3
J: TRBJ1-5

CDR3: ASSPDRQTYGYT
D: TRBD1
V: TRBV5-8
J: TRBJ1-2

CDR3: ASSEAGLPNQPQH
D: -
V: TRBV6-1
J: TRBJ1-5

CDR3: ASSTLPGGQETQY
D: TRBD1
V: TRBV2
J: TRBJ2-5

CDR3: ASSDQGIADTQY
D: -
V: TRBV6-4
J: TRBJ2-3

CDR3: ASTLGGPAYEQY
D: -
V: TRBV28
J: TRBJ2-7

CDR3: ASSKGDRSSYEQY
D: TRBD1
V: TRBV6-1
J: TRBJ2-7

CDR3: ASMGGQGTVNSPLH
D: TRBD1
V: TRBV19
J: TRBJ1-6

CDR3: ASSIGGLAGHGELF
D: TRBD2
V: TRBV19
J: TRBJ2-2

CDR3: ASSTSDGETQY
D: -
V: TRBV19
J: TRBJ2-5

CDR3: ASSLDMNTEAF
D: -
V: TRBV11-2
J: TRBJ1-1

CDR3: ASSPMGASTEAF
D: -
V: TRBV12-3/TRBV12-4
J: TRBJ1-1